This T cell receptor (beta chain) is from a study of tumor and adjacent non-tumor tissue in lung cancer. Across the study: Histology: around twelve adenocarcinoma, 2 squamous cell carcinoma, 1 small cell lung cancer. Samples averaged about 4.3 million productive TCRbeta reads each. General study points: Tumor tissue had significantly higher TCR diversity than normal lung.

Three rounds of nested PCR, following a modified ARM-PCR protocol, produced the TCRbeta library. One entry per CDR3 protein, called by TCRdb with MiXCR from the multiplex PCR reads. The sample consists of 90,000 to 100,000 distinct CDR3 sequences, 75% to 90% of them appearing once. No cell sorting was done before RNA was extracted from the tissue. This non-tumor lung sample came from over 3 cm beyond the tumor edge. Germline V lookup: CDR1 MNHEY, CDR2 SVGAGI. The CDR3 extends over 15 amino acids. Turning to this clonotype: Antigen specificity is unknown. One junction end disagrees with the germline gene, perhaps due to a read error.

Sequencing input: distant non-tumor lung tissue. The sequence was collected from a man aged 60 to 75 with small cell lung cancer. This sequence joins TRBV6-5 and TRBJ1-1, with no clear D. The CDR3 region has the DNA TGTGCCACCCGCCGGAACGTAAGGCGGAACGCTGAAGCTTTCTTT. Translating it yields CATRRNVRRNAEAFF.